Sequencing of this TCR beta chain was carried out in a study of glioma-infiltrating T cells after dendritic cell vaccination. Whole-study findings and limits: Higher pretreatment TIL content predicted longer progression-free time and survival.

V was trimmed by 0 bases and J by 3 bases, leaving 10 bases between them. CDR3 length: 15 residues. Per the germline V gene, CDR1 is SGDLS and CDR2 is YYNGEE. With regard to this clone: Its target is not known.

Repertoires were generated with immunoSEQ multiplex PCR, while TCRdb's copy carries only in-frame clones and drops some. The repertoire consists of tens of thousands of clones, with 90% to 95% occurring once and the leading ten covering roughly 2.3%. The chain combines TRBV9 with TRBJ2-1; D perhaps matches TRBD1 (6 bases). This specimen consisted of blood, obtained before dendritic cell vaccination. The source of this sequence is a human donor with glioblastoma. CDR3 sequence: CASSVGQGSYNEQFF. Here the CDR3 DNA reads TGTGCCAGCAGCGTAGGCCAGGGGAGCTACAATGAGCAGTTCTTC.